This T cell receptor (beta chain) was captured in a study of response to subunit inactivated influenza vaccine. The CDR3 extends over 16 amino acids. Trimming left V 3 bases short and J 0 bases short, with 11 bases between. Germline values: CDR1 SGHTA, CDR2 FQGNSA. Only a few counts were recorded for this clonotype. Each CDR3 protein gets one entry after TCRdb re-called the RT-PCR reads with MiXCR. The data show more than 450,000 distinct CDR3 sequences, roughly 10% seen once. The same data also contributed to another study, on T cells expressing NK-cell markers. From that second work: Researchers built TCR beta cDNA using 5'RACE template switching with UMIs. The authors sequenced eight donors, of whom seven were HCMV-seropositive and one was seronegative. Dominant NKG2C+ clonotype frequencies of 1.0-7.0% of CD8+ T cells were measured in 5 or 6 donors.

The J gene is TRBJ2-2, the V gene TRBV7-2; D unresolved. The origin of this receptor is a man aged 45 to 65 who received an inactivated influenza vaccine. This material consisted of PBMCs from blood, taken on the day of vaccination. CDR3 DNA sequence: TGTGCCAGCAGCTTTCAGGCGTTCGCGAACACCGGGGAGCTGTTTTTT. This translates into CASSFQAFANTGELFF.